Shown below are 5 T cell receptor beta chains from a single sample sequenced in a study of shared clonotypes between healthy human individuals (dated by TCRdb to the early 2020s). Receptor libraries were prepared by the immunoSEQ multiplex PCR assay. In TCRdb, the immuneACCESS table is reduced to in-frame sequences with V and J assigned. These tables do not hold every clone; where another copy was compared, an unresolved V gene accounts for under half, and the others remain unexplained. The table for this sample lists over 2 million clones; about 95% of them were counted only once. The biggest ten clones account for roughly 0.13% of the sample. The material sequenced was naive CD4+ T cells sorted from blood. According to the study, the label for this sample's cell subset or site signals: CD45RA+ positively selected. Every receptor here comes from a man younger than 35 in good health.

The V and J genes are TRBV11-2 and TRBJ2-2; 7 nucleotides match TRBD1. After removal of 2 bases from V and 4 bases from J, the junction contained 1 base not matched to a gene. This CDR3 comprises 14 residues. The germline CDR1 and CDR2 sequences are SGHAT and FQNNGV. CDR3 nucleotide sequence: TGTGCCAGCAGCTTACAGGGGGTCACCGGGGAGCTGTTTTTT. Translating it yields CASSLQGVTGELFF.

CDR3 sequence (DNA): TGCGCCAGCAGCACTCGGGACAGCTCCTACGAGCAGTACTTC. It specifies CASSTRDSSYEQYF. The chain couples TRBV5-1 to TRBJ2-7; 7 bases map to TRBD1. The ends lost 4 bases at V and 0 bases at J; junction bases unmatched: 4. The CDR3 totals 14 residues. Germline V gene lookup returns CDR1 SGHRS and CDR2 YFSETQ.

The V gene is TRBV6-1, the J gene TRBJ2-1; possibly TRBD1 for D (5 bases). Germline loops: CDR1 MNHNS, CDR2 SASEGT. The CDR3 is 18 residues long. The V end lost 4 bases, the J end lost 4 bases, and 23 bases lay between the germline ends. The CDR3 bases are TGTGCCAGCAGTGGGGGCCAGGCCTGGACCGAGGCATACAATGAGCAGTTCTTC. It specifies CASSGGQAWTEAYNEQFF.

The chain combines TRBV4-1 with TRBJ2-2, with D unclear. Looked up from germline, CDR1 is MGHRA and CDR2 is YSYEKL. The V gene lost 4 bases and the J gene lost 3 bases, with 9 bases spanning the gap. CDR3 length: 14 amino acids. CDR3 amino acids: CASSLPWDTGELFF. CDR3 coding DNA: TGCGCCAGCAGCCTACCTTGGGACACCGGGGAGCTGTTTTTT.

The rearrangement uses TRBV30 and TRBJ2-1, with TRBD1 matching 9 bases. The CDR3 has 15 amino acids. Germline CDR1 and CDR2: GTSNPN and SVGIG (reference sequence). The junction had 7 bases not matched to a gene; V was cut back by 0 bases and J by 7 bases. In nucleotides, the CDR3 is TGTGCCTGGAGTGTACCCCACGACAGGGGGAATGAGCAGTTCTTC. It translates to CAWSVPHDRGNEQFF.